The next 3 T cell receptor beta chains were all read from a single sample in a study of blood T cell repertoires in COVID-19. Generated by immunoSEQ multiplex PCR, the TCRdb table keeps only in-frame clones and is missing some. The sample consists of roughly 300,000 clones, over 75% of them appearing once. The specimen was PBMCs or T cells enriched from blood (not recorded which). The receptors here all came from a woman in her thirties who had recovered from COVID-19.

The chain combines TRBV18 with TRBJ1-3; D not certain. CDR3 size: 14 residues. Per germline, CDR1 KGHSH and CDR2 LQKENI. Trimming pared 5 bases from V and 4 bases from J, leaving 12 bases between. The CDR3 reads CASSGEPAGNTIYF. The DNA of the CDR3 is TGTGCCAGCTCAGGGGAGCCGGCGGGAAACACCATATATTTT.

The CDR3 loop is CASRLVQGKTDTQYF. Written as DNA, the CDR3 is TGTGCCAGCAGGCTCGTACAGGGCAAAACAGATACGCAGTATTTT. The chain couples TRBV6-5 to TRBJ2-3; possibly TRBD1 for D (6 bases). Trimming removed 6 bases at V and 3 bases at J, with 16 bases between. Germline V gene sequence: CDR1 MNHEY, CDR2 SVGAGI. The CDR3 is made up of 15 amino acids.

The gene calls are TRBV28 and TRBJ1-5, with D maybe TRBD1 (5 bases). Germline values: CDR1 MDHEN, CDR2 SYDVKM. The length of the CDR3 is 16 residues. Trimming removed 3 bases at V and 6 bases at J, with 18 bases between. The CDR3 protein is CASSFPDNLGGQPQHF. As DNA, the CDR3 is TGTGCCAGCAGTTTCCCCGACAACCTGGGGGGTCAGCCCCAGCATTTT. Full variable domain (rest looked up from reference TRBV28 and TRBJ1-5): DVKVTQSSRYLVKRTGEKVFLECVQDMDHENMFWYRQDPGLGLRLIYFSYDVKMKEKGDIPEGYSVSREKKERFSLILESASTNQTSMYLCASSFPDNLGGQPQHFGDGTRLSIL.